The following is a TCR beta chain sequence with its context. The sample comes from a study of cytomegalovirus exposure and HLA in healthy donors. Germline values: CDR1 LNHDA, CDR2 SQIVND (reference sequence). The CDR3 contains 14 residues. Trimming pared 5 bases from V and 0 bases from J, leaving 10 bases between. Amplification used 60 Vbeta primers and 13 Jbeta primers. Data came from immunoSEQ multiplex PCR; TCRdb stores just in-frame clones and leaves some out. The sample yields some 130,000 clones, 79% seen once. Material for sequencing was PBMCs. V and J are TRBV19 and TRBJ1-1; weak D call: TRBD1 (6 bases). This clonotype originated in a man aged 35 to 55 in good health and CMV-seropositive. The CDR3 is CASSQGPVNTEAFF. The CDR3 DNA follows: TGTGCCAGTAGTCAGGGGCCGGTGAACACTGAAGCTTTCTTT.